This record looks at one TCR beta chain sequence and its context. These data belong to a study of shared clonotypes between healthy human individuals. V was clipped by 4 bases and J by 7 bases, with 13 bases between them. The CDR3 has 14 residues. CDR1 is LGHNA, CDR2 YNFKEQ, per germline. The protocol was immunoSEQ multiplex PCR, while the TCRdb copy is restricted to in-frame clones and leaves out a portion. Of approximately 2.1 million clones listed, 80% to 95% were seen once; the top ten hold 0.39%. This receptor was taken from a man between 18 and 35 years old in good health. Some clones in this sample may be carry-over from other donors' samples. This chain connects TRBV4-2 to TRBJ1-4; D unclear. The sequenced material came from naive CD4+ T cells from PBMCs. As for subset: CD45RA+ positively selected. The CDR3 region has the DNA TGTGCCAGCAGCCCTGATTATAATGGTGAAAAACTGTTTTTT. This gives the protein CASSPDYNGEKLFF.